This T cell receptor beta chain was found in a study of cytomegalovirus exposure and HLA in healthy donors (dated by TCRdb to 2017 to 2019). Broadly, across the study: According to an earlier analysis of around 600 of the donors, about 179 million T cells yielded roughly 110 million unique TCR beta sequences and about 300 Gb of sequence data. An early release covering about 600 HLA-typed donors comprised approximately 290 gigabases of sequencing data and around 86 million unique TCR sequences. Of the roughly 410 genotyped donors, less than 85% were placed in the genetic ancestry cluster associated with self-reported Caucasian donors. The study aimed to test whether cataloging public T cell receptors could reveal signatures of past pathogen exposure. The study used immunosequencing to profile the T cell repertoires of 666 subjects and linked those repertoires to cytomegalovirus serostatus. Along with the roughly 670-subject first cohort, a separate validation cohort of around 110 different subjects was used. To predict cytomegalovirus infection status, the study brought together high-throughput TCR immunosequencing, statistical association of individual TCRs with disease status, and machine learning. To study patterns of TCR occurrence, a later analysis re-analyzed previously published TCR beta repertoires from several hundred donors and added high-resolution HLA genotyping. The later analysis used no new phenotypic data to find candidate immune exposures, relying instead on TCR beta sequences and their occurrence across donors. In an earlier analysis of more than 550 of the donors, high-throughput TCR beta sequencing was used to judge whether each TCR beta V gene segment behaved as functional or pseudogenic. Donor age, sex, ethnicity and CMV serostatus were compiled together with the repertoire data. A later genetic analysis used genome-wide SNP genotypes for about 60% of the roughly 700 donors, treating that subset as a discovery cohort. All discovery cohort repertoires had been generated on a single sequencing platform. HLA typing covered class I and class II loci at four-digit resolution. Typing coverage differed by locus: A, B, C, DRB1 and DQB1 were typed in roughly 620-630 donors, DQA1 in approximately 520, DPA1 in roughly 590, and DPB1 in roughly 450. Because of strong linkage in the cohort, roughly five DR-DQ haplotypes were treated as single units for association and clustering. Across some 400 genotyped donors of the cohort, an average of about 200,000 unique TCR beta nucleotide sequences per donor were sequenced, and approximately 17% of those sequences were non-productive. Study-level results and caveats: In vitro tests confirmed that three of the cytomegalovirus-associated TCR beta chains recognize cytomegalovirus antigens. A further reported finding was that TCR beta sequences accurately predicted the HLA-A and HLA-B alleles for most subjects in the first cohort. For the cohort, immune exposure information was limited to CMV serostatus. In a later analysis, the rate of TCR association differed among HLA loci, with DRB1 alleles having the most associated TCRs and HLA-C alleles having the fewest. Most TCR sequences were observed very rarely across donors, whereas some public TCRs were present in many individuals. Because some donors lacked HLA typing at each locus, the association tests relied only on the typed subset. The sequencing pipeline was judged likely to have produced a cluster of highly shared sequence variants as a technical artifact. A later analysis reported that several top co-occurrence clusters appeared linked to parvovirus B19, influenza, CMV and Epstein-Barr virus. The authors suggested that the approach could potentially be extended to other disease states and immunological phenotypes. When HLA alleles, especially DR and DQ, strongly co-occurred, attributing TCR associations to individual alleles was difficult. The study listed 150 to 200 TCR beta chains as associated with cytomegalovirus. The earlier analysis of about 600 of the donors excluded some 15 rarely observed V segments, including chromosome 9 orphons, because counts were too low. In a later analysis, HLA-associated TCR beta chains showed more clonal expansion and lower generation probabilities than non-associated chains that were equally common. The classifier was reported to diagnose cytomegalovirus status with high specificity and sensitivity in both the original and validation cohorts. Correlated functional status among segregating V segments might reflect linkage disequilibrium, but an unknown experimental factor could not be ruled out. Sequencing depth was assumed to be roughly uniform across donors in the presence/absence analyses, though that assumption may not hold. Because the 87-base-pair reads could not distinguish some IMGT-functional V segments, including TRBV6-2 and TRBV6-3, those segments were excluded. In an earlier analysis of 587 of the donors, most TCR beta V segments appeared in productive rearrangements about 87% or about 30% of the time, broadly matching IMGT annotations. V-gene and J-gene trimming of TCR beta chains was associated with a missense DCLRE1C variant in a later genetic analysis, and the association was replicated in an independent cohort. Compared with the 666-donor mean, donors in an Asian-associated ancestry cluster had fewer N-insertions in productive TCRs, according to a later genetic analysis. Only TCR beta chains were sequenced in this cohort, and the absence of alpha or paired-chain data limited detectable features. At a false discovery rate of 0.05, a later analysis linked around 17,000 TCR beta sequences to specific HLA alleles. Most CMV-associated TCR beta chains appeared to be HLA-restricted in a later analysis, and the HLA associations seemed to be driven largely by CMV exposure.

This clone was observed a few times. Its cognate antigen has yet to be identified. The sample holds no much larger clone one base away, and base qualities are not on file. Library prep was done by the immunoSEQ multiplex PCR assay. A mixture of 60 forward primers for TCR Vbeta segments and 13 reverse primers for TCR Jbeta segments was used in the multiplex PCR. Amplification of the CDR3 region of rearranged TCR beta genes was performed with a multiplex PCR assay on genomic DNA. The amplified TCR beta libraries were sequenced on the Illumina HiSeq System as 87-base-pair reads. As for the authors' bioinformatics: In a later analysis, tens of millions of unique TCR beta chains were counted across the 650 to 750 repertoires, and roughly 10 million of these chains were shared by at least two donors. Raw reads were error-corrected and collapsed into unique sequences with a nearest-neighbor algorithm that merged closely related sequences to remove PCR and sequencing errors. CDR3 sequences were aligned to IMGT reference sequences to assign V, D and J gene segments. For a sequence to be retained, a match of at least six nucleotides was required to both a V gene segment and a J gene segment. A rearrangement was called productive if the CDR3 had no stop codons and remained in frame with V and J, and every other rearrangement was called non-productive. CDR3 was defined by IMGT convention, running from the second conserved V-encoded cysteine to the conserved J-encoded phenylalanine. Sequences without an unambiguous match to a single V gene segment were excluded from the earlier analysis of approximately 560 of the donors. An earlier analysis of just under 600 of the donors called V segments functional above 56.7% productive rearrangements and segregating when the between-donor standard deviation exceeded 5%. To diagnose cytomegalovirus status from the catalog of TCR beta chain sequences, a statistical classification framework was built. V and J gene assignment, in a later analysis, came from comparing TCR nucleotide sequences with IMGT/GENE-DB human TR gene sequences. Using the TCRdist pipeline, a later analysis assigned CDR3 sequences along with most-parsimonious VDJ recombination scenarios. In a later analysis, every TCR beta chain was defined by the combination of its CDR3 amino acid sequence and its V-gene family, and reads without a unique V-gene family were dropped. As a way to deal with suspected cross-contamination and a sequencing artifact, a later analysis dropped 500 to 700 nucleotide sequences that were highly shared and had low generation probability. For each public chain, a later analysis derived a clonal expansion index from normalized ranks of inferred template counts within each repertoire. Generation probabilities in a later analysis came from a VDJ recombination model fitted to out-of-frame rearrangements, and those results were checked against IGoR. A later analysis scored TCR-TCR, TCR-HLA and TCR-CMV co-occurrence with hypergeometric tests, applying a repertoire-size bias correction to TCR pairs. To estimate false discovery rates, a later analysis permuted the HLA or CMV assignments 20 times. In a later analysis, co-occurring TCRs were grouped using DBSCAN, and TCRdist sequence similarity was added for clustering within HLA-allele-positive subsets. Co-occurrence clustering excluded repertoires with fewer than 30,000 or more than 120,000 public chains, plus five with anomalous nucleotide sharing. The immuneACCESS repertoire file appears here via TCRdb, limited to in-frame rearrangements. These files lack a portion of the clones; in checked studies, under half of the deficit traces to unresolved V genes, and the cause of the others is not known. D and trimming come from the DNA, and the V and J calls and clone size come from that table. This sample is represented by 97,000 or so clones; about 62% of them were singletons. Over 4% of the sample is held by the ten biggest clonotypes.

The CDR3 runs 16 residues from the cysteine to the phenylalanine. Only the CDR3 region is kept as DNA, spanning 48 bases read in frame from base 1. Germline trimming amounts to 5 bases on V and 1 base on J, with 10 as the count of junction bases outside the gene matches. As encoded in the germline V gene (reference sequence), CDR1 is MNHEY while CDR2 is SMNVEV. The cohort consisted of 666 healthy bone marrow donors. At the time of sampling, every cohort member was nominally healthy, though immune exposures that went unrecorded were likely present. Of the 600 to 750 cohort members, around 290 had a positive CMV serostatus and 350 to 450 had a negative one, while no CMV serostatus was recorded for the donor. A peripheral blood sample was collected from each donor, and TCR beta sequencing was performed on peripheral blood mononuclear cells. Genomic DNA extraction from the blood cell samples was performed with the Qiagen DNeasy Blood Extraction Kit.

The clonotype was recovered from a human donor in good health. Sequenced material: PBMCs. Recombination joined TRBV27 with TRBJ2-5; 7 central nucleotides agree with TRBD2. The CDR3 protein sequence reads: CASSPLQRGLQETQYF. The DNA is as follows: TGTGCCAGCAGTCCCCTCCAGCGGGGCCTCCAAGAGACCCAGTACTTC.